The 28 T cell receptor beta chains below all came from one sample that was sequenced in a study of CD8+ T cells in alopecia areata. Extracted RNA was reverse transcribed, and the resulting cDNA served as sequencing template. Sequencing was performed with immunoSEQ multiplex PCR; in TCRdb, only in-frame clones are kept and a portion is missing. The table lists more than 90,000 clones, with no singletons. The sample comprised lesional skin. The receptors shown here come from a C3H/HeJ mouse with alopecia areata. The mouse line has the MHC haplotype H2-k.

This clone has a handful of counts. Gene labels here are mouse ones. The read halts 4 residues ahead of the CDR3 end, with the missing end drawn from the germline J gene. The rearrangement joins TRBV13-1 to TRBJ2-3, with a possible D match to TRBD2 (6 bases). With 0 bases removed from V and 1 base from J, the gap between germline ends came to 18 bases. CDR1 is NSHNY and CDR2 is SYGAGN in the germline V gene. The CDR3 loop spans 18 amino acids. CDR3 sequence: CASSDAGTPKSGAETLYF. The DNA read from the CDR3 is TGTGCCAGCAGTGATGCGGGGACTCCAAAGAGCGGTGCAGAA.

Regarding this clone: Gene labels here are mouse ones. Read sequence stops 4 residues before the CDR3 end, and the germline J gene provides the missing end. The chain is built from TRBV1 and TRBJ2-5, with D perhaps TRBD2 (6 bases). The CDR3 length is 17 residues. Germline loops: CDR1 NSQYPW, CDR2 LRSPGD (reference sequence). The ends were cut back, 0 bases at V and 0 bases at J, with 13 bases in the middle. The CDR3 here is CTCSADPGVLNQDTQYF. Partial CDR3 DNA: TGCACCTGCAGTGCAGATCCTGGGGTTCTTAACCAAGAC.

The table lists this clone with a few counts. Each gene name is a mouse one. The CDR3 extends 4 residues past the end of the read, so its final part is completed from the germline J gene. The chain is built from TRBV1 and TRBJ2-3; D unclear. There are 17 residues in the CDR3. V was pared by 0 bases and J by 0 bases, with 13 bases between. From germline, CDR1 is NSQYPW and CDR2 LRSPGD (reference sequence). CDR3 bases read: TGCACCTGCAGTGCAGATCCGAGCCCAGCTAGTGCAGAA. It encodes CTCSADPSPASAE. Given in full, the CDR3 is CTCSADPSPASAETLYF.

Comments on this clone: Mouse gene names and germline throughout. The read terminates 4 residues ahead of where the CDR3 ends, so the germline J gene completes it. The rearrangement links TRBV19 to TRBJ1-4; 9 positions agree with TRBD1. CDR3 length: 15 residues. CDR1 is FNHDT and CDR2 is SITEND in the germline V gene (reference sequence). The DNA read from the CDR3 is TGTGCCAGCACCTCTACAGGGGGCGCGACCGAA. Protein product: CASTSTGGATE. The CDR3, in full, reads CASTSTGGATERLFF.

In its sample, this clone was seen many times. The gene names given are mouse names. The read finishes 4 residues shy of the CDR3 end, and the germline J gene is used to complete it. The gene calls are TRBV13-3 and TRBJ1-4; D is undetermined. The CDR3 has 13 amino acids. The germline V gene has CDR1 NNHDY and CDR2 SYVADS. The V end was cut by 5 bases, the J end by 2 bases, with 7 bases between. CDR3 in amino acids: CASRPRSNERLFF. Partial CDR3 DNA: TGTGCCAGCAGACCCAGATCCAACGAA.

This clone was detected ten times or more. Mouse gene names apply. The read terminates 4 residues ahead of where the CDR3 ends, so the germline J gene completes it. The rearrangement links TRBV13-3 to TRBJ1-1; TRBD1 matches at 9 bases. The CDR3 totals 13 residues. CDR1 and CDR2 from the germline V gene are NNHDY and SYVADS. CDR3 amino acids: CASSWDREGEVFF. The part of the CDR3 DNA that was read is TGTGCCAGCAGTTGGGACAGGGAGGGA.

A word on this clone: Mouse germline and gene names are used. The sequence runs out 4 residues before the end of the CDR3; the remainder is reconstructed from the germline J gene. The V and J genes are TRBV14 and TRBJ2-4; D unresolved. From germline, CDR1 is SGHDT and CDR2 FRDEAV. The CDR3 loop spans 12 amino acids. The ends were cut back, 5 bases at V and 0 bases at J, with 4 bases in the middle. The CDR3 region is CASSTSQNTLYF. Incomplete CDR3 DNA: TGTGCCAGCAGCACTAGTCAAAAC.

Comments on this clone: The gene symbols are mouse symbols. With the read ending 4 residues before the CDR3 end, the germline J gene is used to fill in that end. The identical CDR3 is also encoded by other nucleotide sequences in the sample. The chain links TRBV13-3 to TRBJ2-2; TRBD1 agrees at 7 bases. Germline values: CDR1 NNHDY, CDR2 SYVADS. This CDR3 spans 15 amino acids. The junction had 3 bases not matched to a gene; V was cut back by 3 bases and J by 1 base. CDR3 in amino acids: CASSGQGRNTGQLYF. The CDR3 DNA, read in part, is TGTGCCAGCAGTGGACAGGGTCGAAACACCGGG. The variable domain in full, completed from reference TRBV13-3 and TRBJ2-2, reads EAAVTQSPRSKVAVTGGKVTLSCHQTNNHDYMYWYRQDTGHGLRLIHYSYVADSTEKGDIPDGYKASRPSQENFSLILELASLSQTAVYFCASSGQGRNTGQLYFGEGSKLTVL.

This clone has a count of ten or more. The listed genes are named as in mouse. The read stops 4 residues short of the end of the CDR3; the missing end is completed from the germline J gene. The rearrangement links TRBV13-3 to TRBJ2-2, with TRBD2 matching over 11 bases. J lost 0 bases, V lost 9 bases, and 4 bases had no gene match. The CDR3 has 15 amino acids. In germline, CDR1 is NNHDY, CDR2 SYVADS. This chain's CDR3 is CATGTGGANTGQLYF. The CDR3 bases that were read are TGTGCCACCGGGACTGGGGGAGCAAACACCGGG.

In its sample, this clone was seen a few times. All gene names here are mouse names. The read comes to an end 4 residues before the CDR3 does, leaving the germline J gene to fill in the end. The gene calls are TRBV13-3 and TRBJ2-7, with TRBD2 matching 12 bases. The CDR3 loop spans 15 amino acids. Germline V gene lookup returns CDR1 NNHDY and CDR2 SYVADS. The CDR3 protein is CASSPGLGGGYEQYF. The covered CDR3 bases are TGTGCCAGCAGCCCCGGACTGGGGGGGGGTTAT.

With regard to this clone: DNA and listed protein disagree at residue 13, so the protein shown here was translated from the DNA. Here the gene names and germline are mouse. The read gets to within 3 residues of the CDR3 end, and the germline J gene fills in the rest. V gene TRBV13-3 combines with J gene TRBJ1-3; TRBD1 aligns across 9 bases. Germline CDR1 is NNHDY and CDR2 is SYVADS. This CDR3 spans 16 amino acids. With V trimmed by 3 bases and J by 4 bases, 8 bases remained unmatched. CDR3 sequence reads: CASSALDRGGGNTLYF. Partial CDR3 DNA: TGTGCCAGCAGTGCCCTGGACAGGGGTGGAGGAAATACG.

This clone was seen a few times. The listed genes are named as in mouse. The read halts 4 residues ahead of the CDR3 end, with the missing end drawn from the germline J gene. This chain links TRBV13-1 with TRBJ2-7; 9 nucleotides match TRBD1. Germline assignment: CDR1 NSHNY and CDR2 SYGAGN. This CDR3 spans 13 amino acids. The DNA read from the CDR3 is TGTGCCAGCAGTGAATGGGACAGGGAT. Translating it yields CASSEWDRD. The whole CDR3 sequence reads CASSEWDRDEQYF.

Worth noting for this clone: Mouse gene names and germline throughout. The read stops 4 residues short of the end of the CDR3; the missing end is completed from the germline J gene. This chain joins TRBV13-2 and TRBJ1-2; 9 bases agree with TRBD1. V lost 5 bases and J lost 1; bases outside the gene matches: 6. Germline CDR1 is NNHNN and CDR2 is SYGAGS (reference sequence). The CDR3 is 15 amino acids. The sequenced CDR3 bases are TGTGCCAGCGGGGATACAGGGGGCGAAAACTCC. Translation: CASGDTGGENS. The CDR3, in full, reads CASGDTGGENSDYTF.

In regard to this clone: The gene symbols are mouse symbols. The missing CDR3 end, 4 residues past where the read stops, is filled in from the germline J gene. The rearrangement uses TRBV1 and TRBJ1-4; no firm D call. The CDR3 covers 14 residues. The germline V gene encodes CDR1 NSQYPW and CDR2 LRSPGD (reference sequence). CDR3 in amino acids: CTCSADGVGERLFF. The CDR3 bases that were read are TGCACCTGCAGTGCAGATGGGGTCGGCGAA.

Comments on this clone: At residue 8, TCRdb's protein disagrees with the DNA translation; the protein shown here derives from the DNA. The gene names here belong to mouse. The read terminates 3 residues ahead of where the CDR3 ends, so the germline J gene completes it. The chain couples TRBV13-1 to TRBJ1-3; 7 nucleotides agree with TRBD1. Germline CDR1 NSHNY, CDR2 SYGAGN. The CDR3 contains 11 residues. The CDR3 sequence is CASSEQGTLYF. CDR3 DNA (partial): TGTGCCAGCAGTGAACAGGGGACG.

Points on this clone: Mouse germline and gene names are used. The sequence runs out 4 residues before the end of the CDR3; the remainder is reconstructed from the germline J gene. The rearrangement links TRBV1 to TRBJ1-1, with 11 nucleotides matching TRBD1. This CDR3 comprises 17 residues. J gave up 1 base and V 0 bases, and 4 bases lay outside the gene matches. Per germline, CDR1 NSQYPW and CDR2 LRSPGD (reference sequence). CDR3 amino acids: CTCSADPGTGGNTEVFF. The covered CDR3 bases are TGCACCTGCAGTGCAGATCCCGGGACAGGGGGAAACACA.

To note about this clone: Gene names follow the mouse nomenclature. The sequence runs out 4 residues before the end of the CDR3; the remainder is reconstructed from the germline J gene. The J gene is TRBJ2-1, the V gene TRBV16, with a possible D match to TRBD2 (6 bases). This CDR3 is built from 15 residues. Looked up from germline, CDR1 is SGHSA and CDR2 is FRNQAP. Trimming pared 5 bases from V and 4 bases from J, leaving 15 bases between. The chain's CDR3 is CASSPDWLRYAEQFF. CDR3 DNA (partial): TGTGCAAGCAGCCCAGACTGGCTTCGGTATGCT.

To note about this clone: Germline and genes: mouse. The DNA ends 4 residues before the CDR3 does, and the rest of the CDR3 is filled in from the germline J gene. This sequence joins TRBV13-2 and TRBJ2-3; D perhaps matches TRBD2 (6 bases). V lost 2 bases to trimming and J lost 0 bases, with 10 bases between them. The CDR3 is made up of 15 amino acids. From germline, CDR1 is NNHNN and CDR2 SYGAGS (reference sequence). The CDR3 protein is CASGETLGSAETLYF. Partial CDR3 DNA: TGTGCCAGCGGTGAAACACTGGGTAGTGCAGAA.

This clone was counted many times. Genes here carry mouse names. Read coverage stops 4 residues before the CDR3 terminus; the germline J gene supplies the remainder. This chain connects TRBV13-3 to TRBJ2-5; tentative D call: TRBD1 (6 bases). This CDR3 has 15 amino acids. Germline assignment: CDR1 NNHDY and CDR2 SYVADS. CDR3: CASSDADRDEDTQYF. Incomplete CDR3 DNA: TGTGCCAGCAGTGATGCGGACAGAGATGAAGAC.

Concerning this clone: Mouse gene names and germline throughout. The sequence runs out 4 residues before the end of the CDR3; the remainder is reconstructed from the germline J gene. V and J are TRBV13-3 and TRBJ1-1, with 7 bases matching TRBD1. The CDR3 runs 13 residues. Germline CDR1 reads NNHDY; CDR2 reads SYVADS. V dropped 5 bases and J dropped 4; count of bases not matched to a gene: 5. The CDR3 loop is CASSTGEGTEVFF. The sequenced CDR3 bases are TGTGCCAGCAGCACAGGGGAGGGCACA.

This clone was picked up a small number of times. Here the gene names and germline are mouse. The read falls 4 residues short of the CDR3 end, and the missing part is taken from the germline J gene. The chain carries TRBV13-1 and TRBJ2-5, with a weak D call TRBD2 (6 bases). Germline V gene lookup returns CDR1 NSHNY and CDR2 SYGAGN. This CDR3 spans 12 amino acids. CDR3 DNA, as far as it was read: TGTGCCAGCAGTGTGGGGGTGGAC. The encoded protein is CASSVGVD. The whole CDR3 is CASSVGVDTQYF.

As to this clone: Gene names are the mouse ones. The CDR3 region is CASSIAGRDERLFF. Incomplete CDR3 DNA: TGTGCCAGCAGTATCGCAGGGAGGGACGAA. The chain links TRBV19 to TRBJ1-4, with D perhaps matching TRBD1 (5 bases). The read ends 4 residues early relative to the CDR3; the germline J gene fills the gap. CDR3 length equals 14 residues. Trimming took off 2 bases at V and 6 bases at J, with 11 bases between the two ends. Per the germline V gene, CDR1 is FNHDT and CDR2 is SITEND (reference sequence).

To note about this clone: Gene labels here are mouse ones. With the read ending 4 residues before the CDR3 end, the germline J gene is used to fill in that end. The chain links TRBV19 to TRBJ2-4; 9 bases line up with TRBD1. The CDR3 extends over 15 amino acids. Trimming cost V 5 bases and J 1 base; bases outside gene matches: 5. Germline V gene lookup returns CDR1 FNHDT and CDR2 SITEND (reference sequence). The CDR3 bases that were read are TGTGCCAGCAGGCCTCGGGACAGGGGTCAAAAC. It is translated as CASRPRDRGQN. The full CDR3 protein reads CASRPRDRGQNTLYF. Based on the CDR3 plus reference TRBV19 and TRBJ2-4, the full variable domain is GGIITQTPKFLIGQEGQKLTLKCQQNFNHDTMYWYRQDSGKGLRLIYYSITENDLQKGDLSEGYDASREKKSSFSLTVTSAQKNEMAVFLCASRPRDRGQNTLYFGAGTRLSVL.

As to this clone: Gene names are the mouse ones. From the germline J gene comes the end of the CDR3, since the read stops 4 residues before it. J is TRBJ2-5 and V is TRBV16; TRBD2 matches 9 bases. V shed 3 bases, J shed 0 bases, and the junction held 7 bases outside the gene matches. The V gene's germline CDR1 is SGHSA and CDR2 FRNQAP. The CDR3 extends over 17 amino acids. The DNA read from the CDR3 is TGTGCAAGCAGCTTGAGTGGACTGGGGATTAACCAAGAC. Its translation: CASSLSGLGINQD. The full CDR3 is CASSLSGLGINQDTQYF.

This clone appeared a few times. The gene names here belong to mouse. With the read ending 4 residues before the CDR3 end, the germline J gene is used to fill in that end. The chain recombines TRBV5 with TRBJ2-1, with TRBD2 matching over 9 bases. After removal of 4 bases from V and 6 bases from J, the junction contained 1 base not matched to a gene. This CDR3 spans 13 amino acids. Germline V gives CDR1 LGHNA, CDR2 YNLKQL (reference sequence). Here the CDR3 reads CASSPGLGAEQFF. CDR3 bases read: TGTGCCAGCAGCCCGGGACTGGGTGCT.

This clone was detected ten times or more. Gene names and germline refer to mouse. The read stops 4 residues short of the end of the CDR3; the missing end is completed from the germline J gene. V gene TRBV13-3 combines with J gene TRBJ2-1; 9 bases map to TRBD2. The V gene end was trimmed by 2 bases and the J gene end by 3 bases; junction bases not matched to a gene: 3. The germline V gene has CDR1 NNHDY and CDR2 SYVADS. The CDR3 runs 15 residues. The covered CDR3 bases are TGTGCCAGCAGTGAGAGACTGGGGGCCTATGCT. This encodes CASSERLGAYA. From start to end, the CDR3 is CASSERLGAYAEQFF.

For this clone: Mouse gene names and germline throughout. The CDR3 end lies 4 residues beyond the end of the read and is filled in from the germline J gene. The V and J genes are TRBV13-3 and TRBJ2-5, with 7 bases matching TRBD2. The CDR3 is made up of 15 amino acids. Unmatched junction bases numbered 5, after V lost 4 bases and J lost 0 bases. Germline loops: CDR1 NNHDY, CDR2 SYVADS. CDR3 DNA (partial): TGTGCCAGCAGTTCTCTGGGGGTTAACCAAGAC. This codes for CASSSLGVNQD. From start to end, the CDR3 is CASSSLGVNQDTQYF.

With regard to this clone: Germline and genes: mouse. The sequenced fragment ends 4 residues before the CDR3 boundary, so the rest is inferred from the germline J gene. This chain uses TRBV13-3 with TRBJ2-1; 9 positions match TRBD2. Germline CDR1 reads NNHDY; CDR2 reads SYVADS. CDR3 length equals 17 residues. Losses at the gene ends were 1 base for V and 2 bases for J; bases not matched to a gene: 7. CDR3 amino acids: CASSDNLGGLYYAEQFF. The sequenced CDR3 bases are TGTGCCAGCAGTGATAATTTGGGGGGGCTTTACTATGCT.